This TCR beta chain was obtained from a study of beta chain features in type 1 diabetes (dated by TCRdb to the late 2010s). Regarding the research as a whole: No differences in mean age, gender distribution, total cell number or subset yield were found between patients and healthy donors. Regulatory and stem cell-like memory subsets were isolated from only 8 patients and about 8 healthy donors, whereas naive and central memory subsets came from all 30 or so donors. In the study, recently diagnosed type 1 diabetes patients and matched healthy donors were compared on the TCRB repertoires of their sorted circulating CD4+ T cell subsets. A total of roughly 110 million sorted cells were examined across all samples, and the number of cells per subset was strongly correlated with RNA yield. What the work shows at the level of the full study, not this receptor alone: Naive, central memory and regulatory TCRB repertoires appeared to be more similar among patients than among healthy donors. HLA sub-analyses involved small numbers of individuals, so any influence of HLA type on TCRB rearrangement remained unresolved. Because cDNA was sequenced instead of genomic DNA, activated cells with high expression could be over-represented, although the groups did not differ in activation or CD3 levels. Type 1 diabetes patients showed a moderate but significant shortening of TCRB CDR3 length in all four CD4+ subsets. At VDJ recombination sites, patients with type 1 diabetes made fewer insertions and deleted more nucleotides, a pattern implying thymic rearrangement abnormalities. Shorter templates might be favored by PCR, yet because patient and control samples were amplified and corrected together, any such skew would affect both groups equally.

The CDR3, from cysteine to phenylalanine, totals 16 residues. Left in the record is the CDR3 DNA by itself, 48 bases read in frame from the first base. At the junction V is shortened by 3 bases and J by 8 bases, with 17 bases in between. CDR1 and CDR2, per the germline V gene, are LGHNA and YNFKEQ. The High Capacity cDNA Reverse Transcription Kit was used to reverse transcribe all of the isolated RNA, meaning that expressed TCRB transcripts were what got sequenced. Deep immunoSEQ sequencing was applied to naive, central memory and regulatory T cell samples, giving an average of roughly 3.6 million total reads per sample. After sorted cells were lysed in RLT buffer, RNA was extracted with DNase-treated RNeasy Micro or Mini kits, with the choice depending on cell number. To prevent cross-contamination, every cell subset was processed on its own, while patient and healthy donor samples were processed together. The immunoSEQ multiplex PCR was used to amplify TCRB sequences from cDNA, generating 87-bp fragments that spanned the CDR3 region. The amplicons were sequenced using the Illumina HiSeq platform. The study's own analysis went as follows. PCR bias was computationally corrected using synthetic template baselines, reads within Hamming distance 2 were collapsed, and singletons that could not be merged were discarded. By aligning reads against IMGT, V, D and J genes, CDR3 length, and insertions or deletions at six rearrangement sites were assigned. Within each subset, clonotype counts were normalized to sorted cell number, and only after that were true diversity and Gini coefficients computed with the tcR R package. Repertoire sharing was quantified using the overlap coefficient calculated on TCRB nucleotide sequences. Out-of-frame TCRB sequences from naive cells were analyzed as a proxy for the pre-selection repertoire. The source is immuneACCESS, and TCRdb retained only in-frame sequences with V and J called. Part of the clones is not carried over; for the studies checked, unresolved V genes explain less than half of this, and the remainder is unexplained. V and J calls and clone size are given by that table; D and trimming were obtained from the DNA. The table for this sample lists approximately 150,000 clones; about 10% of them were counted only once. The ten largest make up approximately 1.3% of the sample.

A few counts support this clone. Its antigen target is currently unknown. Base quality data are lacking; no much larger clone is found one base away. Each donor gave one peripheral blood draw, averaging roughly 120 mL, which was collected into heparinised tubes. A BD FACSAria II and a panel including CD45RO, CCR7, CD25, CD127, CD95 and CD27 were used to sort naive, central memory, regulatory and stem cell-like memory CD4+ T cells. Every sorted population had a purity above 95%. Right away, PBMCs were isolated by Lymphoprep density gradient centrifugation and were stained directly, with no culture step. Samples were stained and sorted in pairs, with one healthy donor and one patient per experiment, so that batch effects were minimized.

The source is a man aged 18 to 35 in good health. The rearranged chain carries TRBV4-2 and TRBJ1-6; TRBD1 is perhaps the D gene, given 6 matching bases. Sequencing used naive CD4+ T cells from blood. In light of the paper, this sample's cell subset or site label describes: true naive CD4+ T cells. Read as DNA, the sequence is TGTGCCAGCAGCCAGGCCGGGTCCAGGGGAGATTCACCCCTCCACTTT. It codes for CASSQAGSRGDSPLHF.